This T cell receptor beta chain appears in the sequencing data of a study of blood T cells in healthy people across ages. Study outcomes and limitations: Possibly, changes in expanded clonotypes were confounded because donor CMV status was unknown.

Isolation of PBMCs gave at least 6.5 million cells per sample. Germline lookup yields CDR1 MGHDK and CDR2 SYGVNS. The CDR3 spans 16 residues. Comment on this clonotype: The antigen is undetermined. One junction end disagrees with the germline gene, perhaps due to a read error.

Then a second PCR, running about 7 to 11 cycles, was carried out with a sample-barcoded 5' primer and a J-beta primer mix. Each CDR3 protein gets one entry after TCRdb re-called the 5' RACE reads with MiXCR. This table holds about 1.4 million distinct CDR3 sequences, approximately 59% found once. What was sequenced was blood. The receptor comes from a young man in good health. J is TRBJ2-6 and V is TRBV25-1; the D is unclear. CDR3 nucleotide sequence: TGTGCCAGCAGCGAATATTTGAGCTCTGGGGCCAACGTCCTGACTTTC. Translating it yields CASSEYLSSGANVLTF.